These T cell receptor beta chains were read from a single sample in a study of T cell responses to AZD1222 COVID-19 vaccine. Here immunoSEQ multiplex PCR was the method, and the copy in TCRdb shows in-frame clones only, minus some. The table lists 200,000 or so clones, 87% of them singletons, with less than 3% in the top ten. The sequencing used peripheral blood, collected on day 0 of MenACWY control vaccination. These receptors were obtained from an adult in good health. Both conserved end residues are part of each CDR3. The D gene is left open where the match is weak. Only some rows state a clone size, as once, few, many or a class for expanded clones.

size,V,D,J,DNA,CDR3
-,TRBV4-3,TRBD1,TRBJ1-2,TGCGCCAGCAGCCAGTCACAGGGGGGGTATGGCTACACCTTC,CASSQSQGGYGYTF
-,TRBV27,TRBD1,TRBJ2-7,TGTGCCAGCAGTTTATGGGACAGGGCGCCCTACGAGCAGTACTTC,CASSLWDRAPYEQYF
few,TRBV6-6,-,TRBJ1-3,TGTGCCAGCAGTTACGGGACTTCGGGAAACACCATATATTTT,CASSYGTSGNTIYF
once,TRBV9,TRBD1,TRBJ2-7,TGTGCCAGCAGCGTTGCCGGGACAGGGCTCTACGAGCAGTACTTC,CASSVAGTGLYEQYF
once,TRBV7-3,TRBD2,TRBJ2-1,TGTGCCAGCAGCTCCAGCCGACTAGCGCAAAGCGAGCAGTTCTTC,CASSSSRLAQSEQFF
-,TRBV18,-,TRBJ1-2,TGTGCCAGCTCACCGGGGGCAGGGACTAAGGGCTACACCTTC,CASSPGAGTKGYTF
-,TRBV29-1,-,TRBJ2-1,TGCAGCGTTGCCAATCTCCAGGGCTTCAGCTCCTACAATGAGCAGTTCTTC,CSVANLQGFSSYNEQFF
once,TRBV11-2,-,TRBJ2-7,TGTGCCAGCAGCTTAGATCTAACAGGGTACTACGAGCAGTACTTC,CASSLDLTGYYEQYF
-,TRBV7-6,TRBD1,TRBJ2-7,TGTGCCAGCAGCTCCGGGACAGCAACCTACGAGCAGTACTTC,CASSSGTATYEQYF
-,TRBV19,-,TRBJ1-2,TGTGCCAGTAGTGTACCTAAAGGACGAGCCTATGGCTACACCTTC,CASSVPKGRAYGYTF
-,TRBV28,TRBD1,TRBJ1-5,TGTGCCAGCAGTTTAGCGACAGGGGTGGTTAATCAGCCCCAGCATTTT,CASSLATGVVNQPQHF
-,TRBV5-4,-,TRBJ1-2,TGTGCCAGCAGCTTGGACAGGGTGGGCTATGGCTACACCTTC,CASSLDRVGYGYTF
-,TRBV6-4,TRBD1,TRBJ2-5,TGTGCCAGCAGTCTCGCCCATGGGACAGGTCAAGAGACCCAGTACTTC,CASSLAHGTGQETQYF
-,TRBV3-1/TRBV3-2,-,TRBJ2-1,TGTGCCAGCACCCAAGTGCAGGGGGGGCGTGTTAATGAGCAGTTCTTC,CASTQVQGGRVNEQFF
-,TRBV19,-,TRBJ2-7,TGTGCCAGCGCCCGGGGCCGGGTCAGCGAGCAGTACTTC,CASARGRVSEQYF
-,TRBV27,-,TRBJ2-7,TGTGCCAGCAGCAAATACCTCCCGGCAGGGCCCCTCTTTGCGCAGTACTTC,CASSKYLPAGPLFAQYF
-,TRBV24-1,-,TRBJ2-3,TGTGCCACCAGTGATCTGCCAGGAGATACGCAGTATTTT,CATSDLPGDTQYF
-,TRBV27,-,TRBJ1-6,TGTGCCAGCAGTTTTTCCGGTAATTCACCCCTCCACTTT,CASSFSGNSPLHF
-,TRBV9,-,TRBJ2-1,TGTGCCAGCAGCCCCGACAATGAGCAGTTCTTC,CASSPDNEQFF
-,TRBV11-3,-,TRBJ2-1,TGTGCCAGCAGCTTAGCCGCCGCGAGCTCCTACAATGAGCAGTTCTTC,CASSLAAASSYNEQFF
-,TRBV5-1,-,TRBJ1-5,TGCGCCAGCAGCTTGGGGACAGATAGCAATCAGCCCCAGCATTTT,CASSLGTDSNQPQHF
-,TRBV27,-,TRBJ2-3,TGTGCCACCCAGGGGAAGATTGTCGCAGATACGCAGTATTTT,CATQGKIVADTQYF
-,TRBV4-3,TRBD1,TRBJ2-7,TGCGCCAGCAGCCTCGGGACAGGCTTTTCCTACGAGCAGTACTTC,CASSLGTGFSYEQYF
-,TRBV2,TRBD1,TRBJ1-1,TGTGCCAGCAGTGAGGACAGGGAAACTGAAGCTTTCTTT,CASSEDRETEAFF
once,TRBV19,TRBD1,TRBJ2-2,TGTGCCAGTAGTATTCCTGGACAGGAGGCCACCGGGGAGCTGTTTTTT,CASSIPGQEATGELFF
-,TRBV7-9,-,TRBJ2-5,TGTGCCAGCAGCTCACCGCGACTCTTAGGGGCCCAGTACTTC,CASSSPRLLGAQYF
-,TRBV7-2,-,TRBJ1-6,TGTGCCAGCAGCTCAGGGGCGAAGCTCCCCTATAATTCACCCCTCCACTTT,CASSSGAKLPYNSPLHF
few,TRBV5-1,-,TRBJ1-1,TGCGCCAGCAGCTACTACGGTGACACTGAAGCTTTCTTT,CASSYYGDTEAFF
-,TRBV6-5,-,TRBJ2-1,TGTGCCAGCAGTTACGCAACCACTAATGAGCAGTTCTTC,CASSYATTNEQFF
-,TRBV29-1,-,TRBJ1-5,TGCAGCGCAGGGGAAGAGGAAAAACAGCATTTT,CSAGEEEKQHF
-,TRBV6-5,-,TRBJ1-1,TGTGCCAGCAGTTACTCGCCGGGGCCTAGTGAAGCTTTCTTT,CASSYSPGPSEAFF
-,TRBV19,-,TRBJ1-1,TGTGCCAGTAGTAGCCGGCTTGCGAACACTGAAGCTTTCTTT,CASSSRLANTEAFF
-,TRBV28,TRBD2,TRBJ2-7,TGTGCCAGCAGTTTAGGGGCCAGCGGGGGCGGCGAGCAGTACTTC,CASSLGASGGGEQYF
-,TRBV6-5,-,TRBJ2-7,TGTGCCAGCAGTAACAGGGACACCCGCTACGAGCAGTACTTC,CASSNRDTRYEQYF
-,TRBV7-3,-,TRBJ2-7,TGTGCCAGCAGCTTGTCTAGCGCTTCGTCTTACGAGCAGTACTTC,CASSLSSASSYEQYF
-,TRBV7-8,TRBD1,TRBJ1-6,TGTGCCAGCAGCTTGACTAGGACAGGGGGAATTAATTCACCCCTCCACTTT,CASSLTRTGGINSPLHF
-,TRBV5-6,TRBD2,TRBJ2-1,TGTGCCAGCAGCTTGGGACTAGCGGCTACCTACAATGAGCAGTTCTTC,CASSLGLAATYNEQFF
-,TRBV9,TRBD1,TRBJ2-1,TGTGCCAGCAGCGTTCCCGGGACAGGGGTAATGGATGAGCAGTTCTTC,CASSVPGTGVMDEQFF
-,TRBV28,TRBD1,TRBJ2-3,TGTGCCAGCAGCCTTAGGACAGGAAGCACAGATACGCAGTATTTT,CASSLRTGSTDTQYF
-,TRBV7-2,-,TRBJ1-1,TGTGCCAGCAGCGTAGATTCGAACACTGAAGCTTTCTTT,CASSVDSNTEAFF
-,TRBV11-2,-,TRBJ2-2,TGTGCCAGCAGCGTTGACACGCGAAACACCGGGGAGCTGTTTTTT,CASSVDTRNTGELFF
-,TRBV7-3,-,TRBJ1-6,TGTGCCAGCAGCCTACGGGGAAGCTCCTATAATTCACCCCTCCACTTT,CASSLRGSSYNSPLHF
-,TRBV5-1,-,TRBJ2-7,TGCGCCAGCAGCTTGGACGGCAATAGGGGCGAGCAGTACTTC,CASSLDGNRGEQYF
few,TRBV5-1,-,TRBJ2-7,TGCGCCAGCAGCTTGGGACAGTTCTACGAGCAGTACTTC,CASSLGQFYEQYF
few,TRBV2,-,TRBJ1-1,TGTGCCAGCATTGGGCCGAACACTGAAGCTTTCTTT,CASIGPNTEAFF
-,TRBV19,-,TRBJ2-6,TGTGCCAGTAGTATAGACCTCCCCGGGACTCTACCTTCTGGGGCCAACGTCCTGACTTTC,CASSIDLPGTLPSGANVLTF
once,TRBV9,-,TRBJ1-4,TGTGCCAGCAGCGAAGGACGGCCTAATGAAAAACTGTTTTTT,CASSEGRPNEKLFF
-,TRBV6-2/TRBV6-3,-,TRBJ2-1,TGTGCCAGCAGTTTTCTAGCCTACAATGAGCAGTTCTTC,CASSFLAYNEQFF
-,TRBV19,-,TRBJ2-7,TGTGCCACCAAACTAGCCGGGTCCTACGAGCAGTACTTC,CATKLAGSYEQYF
-,TRBV5-5,-,TRBJ2-1,TGTGCCAGCAGCTTGGGAGTTGACAATGAGCAGTTCTTC,CASSLGVDNEQFF
-,TRBV2,-,TRBJ2-7,TGTGCCAGCAGAGACTCGCCGTCCGAGCAGTACTTC,CASRDSPSEQYF
-,TRBV4-3,-,TRBJ2-6,TGCGCCAGCAGCCAAGGGCAGGTGAGGGCCTCTGGGGCCAACGTCCTGACTTTC,CASSQGQVRASGANVLTF
once,TRBV2,-,TRBJ2-2,TGTGCCAGCAATTTGGAGAACACCGGGGAGCTGTTTTTT,CASNLENTGELFF
-,TRBV5-1,TRBD1,TRBJ1-3,TGCGCCAGCAGCGTTGGGACAGGGGGAGGAAACACCATATATTTT,CASSVGTGGGNTIYF
-,TRBV10-3,-,TRBJ1-2,TGTGCCATCAGTGAGTCGAGCCAGGTGGCCTCTGGCTACACCTTC,CAISESSQVASGYTF
-,TRBV7-2,-,TRBJ2-1,TGTGCCAGCAGCTTCGACTACGATGAGCAGTTCTTC,CASSFDYDEQFF
-,TRBV11-1,-,TRBJ2-7,TGTGCCAGCAGTTCATCATCCGGCAGGGCGGGAGAGCAGTACTTC,CASSSSSGRAGEQYF